The present entry profiles one T cell receptor beta chain with its context. Its specificity is unknown. Naive CD8 cells lacked CD45RO, underwent positive selection for CCR7 and left out terminally differentiated effector memory CD45RA+ cells. This sample is part of a study of shared clonotypes between healthy human individuals. Study-level findings and limits: Shared across a few donors were roughly 4.8% of the naive CD4 clonotypes. Sorted-subset sequencing was shown by rarefaction to be incomplete despite large depth.

Deep was the level at which the assay was run. TCRdb's table, derived via immunoSEQ multiplex PCR, lists solely in-frame clones and lacks some. The table lists approximately 840,000 clones, 96% of them singletons, with under 0.25% in the top ten. The receptor comes from a man in his thirties or forties in good health. The sample comprised naive CD8+ T cells sorted from blood.

The CDR3: CASSILAGINNEQFF. CDR3 coding DNA: TGTGCCAGCAGTATACTAGCGGGGATAAACAATGAGCAGTTCTTC. The chain recombines TRBV27 with TRBJ2-1; the match to TRBD2 covers 10 bases. Per germline, CDR1 MNHEY and CDR2 SMNVEV (reference sequence). This CDR3 has 15 amino acids. Germline trimming cut 5 bases from V and 5 bases from J; bases unmatched to any gene: 6.